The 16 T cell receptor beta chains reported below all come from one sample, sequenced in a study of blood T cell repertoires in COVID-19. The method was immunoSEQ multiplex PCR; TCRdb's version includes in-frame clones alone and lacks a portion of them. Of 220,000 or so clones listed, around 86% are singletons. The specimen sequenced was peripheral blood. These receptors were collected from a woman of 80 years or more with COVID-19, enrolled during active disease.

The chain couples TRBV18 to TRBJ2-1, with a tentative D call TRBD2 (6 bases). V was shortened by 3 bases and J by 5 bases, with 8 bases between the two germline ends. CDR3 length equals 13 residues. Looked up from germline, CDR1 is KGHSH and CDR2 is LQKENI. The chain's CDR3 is CASSPGTDNEQFF. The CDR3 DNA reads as TGTGCCAGCTCACCCGGGACTGACAATGAGCAGTTCTTC.

CDR3 sequence: CASSPSQNEQFF. The CDR3 DNA is TGTGCCAGCTCACCCAGTCAGAATGAGCAGTTCTTC. The chain is built from TRBV18 and TRBJ2-1; D remains ambiguous. This CDR3 spans 12 amino acids. The germline V gene has CDR1 KGHSH and CDR2 LQKENI. V lost 3 bases and J 7 bases, leaving 7 bases between the germline ends.

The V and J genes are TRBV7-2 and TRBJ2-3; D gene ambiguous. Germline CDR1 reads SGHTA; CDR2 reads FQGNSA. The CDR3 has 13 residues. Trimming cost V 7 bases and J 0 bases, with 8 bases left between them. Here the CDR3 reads CASTRISTDTQYF. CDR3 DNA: TGTGCCAGCACGCGGATCAGCACAGATACGCAGTATTTT.

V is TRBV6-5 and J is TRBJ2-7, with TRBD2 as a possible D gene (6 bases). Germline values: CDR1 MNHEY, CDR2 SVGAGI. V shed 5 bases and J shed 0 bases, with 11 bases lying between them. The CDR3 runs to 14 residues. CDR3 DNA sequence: TGTGCCAGCAGTCCCCGAGCGGGCTCCTACGAGCAGTACTTC. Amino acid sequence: CASSPRAGSYEQYF.

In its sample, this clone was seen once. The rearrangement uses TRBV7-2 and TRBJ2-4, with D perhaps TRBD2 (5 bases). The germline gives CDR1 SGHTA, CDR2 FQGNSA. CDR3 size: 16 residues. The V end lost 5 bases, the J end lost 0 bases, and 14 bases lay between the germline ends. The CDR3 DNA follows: TGTGCCAGCAGCCCCGAGATAGCGAGAGCCAAAAACATTCAGTACTTC. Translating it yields CASSPEIARAKNIQYF.

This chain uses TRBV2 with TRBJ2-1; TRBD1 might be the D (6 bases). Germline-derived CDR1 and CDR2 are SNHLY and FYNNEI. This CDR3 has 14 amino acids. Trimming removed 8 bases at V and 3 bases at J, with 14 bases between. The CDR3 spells CASVRGKGYNEQFF. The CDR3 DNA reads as TGTGCCAGCGTAAGGGGGAAGGGCTACAATGAGCAGTTCTTC.

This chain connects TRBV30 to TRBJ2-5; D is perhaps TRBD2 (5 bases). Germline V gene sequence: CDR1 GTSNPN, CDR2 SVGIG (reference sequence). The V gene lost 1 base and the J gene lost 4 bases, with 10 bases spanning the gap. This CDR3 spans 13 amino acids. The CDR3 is CAWSALLGETQYF. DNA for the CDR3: TGTGCCTGGAGTGCCTTACTAGGAGAGACCCAGTACTTC.

CDR3 sequence reads: CASSPDSEGEKLFF. The CDR3 DNA is TGCGCCAGCAGCCCGGACAGCGAGGGAGAAAAACTGTTTTTT. This sequence joins TRBV5-1 and TRBJ1-4; possibly TRBD1 for D (6 bases). V was clipped by 4 bases and J by 8 bases, with 15 bases between them. The germline gives CDR1 SGHRS, CDR2 YFSETQ. This CDR3 contains 14 residues.

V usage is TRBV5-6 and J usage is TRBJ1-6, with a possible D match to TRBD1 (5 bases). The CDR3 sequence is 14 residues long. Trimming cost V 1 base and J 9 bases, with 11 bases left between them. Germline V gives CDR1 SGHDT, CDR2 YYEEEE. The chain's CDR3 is CASSLWQGGSPLHF. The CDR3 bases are TGTGCCAGCAGCTTGTGGCAGGGCGGTTCACCCCTCCACTTT.

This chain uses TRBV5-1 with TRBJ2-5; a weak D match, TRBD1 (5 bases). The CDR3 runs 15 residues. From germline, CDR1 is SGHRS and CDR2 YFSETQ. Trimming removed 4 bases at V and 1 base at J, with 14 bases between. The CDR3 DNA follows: TGCGCCAGCAGCCTTATGGGGCTTCGCCAAGAGACCCAGTACTTC. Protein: CASSLMGLRQETQYF. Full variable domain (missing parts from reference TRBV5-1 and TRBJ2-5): KAGVTQTPRYLIKTRGQQVTLSCSPISGHRSVSWYQQTPGQGLQFLFEYFSETQRNKGNFPGRFSGRQFSNSRSEMNVSTLELGDSALYLCASSLMGLRQETQYFGPGTRLLVL.

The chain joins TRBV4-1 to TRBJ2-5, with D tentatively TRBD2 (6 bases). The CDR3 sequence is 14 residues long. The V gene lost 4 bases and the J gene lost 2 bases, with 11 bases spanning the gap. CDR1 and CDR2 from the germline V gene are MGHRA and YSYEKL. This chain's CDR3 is CASSPGRFQETQYF. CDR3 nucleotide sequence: TGCGCCAGCAGCCCTGGGAGGTTTCAAGAGACCCAGTACTTC.

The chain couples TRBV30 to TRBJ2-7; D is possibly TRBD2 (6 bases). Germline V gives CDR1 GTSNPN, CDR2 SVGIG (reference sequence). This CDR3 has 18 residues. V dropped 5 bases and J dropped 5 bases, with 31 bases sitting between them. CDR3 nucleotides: TGTGCCTGGGCCTACCAAAGAGAGGGACTCCTGGGAGGAGACGAGCAGTACTTC. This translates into CAWAYQREGLLGGDEQYF. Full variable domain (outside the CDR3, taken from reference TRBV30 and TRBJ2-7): SQTIHQWPATLVQPVGSPLSLECTVEGTSNPNLYWYRQAAGRGLQLLFYSVGIGQISSEVPQNLSASRPQDRQFILSSKKLLLSDSGFYLCAWAYQREGLLGGDEQYFGPGTRLTVT.

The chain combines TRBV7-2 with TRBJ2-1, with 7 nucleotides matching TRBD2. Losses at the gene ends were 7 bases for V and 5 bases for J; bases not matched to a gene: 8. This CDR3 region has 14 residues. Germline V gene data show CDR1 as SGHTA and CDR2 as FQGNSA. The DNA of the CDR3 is TGTGCCAGCATATCCAGCGGGGTCCACAATGAGCAGTTCTTC. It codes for CASISSGVHNEQFF.

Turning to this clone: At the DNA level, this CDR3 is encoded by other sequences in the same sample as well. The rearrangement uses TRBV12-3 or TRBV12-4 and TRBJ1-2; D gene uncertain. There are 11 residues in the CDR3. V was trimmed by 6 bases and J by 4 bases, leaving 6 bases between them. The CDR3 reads CASSLGYGYTF. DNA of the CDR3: TGTGCCAGCAGCCTAGGCTATGGCTACACCTTC.

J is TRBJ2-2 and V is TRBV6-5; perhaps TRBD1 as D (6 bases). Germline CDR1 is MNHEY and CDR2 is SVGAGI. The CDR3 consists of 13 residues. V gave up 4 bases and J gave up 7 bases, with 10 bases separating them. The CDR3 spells CASSSQGVGELFF. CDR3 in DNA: TGTGCCAGCAGTTCACAGGGTGTCGGGGAGCTGTTTTTT.

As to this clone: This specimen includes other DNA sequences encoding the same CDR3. Written as DNA, the CDR3 is TGTGCCAGCAGCCGGACAAGGAGCTCCTACAATGAGCAGTTCTTC. Encoded protein: CASSRTRSSYNEQFF. The V call is TRBV6-5, the J call TRBJ2-1, with a tentative D call TRBD1 (5 bases). There are 15 residues in the CDR3. V lost 6 bases to trimming and J lost 0 bases, with 12 bases between them. From germline, CDR1 is MNHEY and CDR2 SVGAGI.